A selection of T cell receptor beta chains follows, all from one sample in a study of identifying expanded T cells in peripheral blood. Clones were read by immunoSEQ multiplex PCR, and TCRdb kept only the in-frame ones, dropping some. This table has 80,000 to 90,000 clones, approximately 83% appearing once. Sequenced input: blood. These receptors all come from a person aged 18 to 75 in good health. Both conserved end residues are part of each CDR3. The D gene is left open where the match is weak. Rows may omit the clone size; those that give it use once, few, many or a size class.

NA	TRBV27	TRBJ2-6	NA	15	CASRGLAAGANVLTF	TGTGCCAGCAGGGGTCTGGCGGCTGGGGCCAACGTCCTGACTTTC
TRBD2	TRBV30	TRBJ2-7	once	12	CAYSSGTYEQYF	TGTGCCTATTCTAGCGGTACCTACGAGCAGTACTTC
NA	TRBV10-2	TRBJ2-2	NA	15	CASRMGLRNTGELFF	TGCGCCAGCAGGATGGGACTGAGGAACACCGGGGAGCTGTTTTTT
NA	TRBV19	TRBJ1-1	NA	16	CASSANGGVWNTEAFF	TGTGCCAGTAGTGCAAATGGGGGGGTATGGAACACTGAAGCTTTCTTT
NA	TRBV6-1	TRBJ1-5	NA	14	CASMSMPSNQPQHF	TGTGCCAGCATGAGCATGCCCAGCAATCAGCCCCAGCATTTT
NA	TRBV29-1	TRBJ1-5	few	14	CSVAFGYSNQPQHF	TGCAGCGTTGCCTTTGGCTATAGCAATCAGCCCCAGCATTTT
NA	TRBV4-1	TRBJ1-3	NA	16	CASSQGGGSSGNTIYF	TGCGCCAGCAGCCAAGGAGGTGGGAGCTCTGGAAACACCATATATTTT
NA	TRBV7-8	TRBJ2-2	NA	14	CASSWRGNTGELFF	TGTGCCAGCAGCTGGCGGGGGAACACCGGGGAGCTGTTTTTT
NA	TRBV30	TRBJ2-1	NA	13	CAWSRVEGGEQFF	TGTGCCTGGAGCCGGGTGGAGGGTGGTGAGCAGTTCTTC
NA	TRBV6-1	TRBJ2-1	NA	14	CASRGPGAYNEQFF	TGTGCCAGCAGAGGACCCGGGGCCTACAATGAGCAGTTCTTC
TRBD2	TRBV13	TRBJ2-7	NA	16	CASSLSGLGQPYEQYF	TGTGCCAGCAGCTTATCTGGACTAGGACAACCCTACGAGCAGTACTTC
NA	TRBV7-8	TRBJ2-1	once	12	CASSLVHNEQFF	TGTGCCAGCAGCTTGGTGCACAATGAGCAGTTCTTC
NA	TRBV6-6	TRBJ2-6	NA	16	CASSYFRIYGANVLTF	TGTGCCAGCAGTTATTTCAGGATTTATGGGGCCAACGTCCTGACTTTC
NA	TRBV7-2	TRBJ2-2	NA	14	CASSLVRDTGELFF	TGTGCCAGCAGCTTAGTTCGTGACACCGGGGAGCTGTTTTTT
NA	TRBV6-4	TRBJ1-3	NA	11	CASKYGNTIYF	TGTGCCAGCAAGTACGGAAACACCATATATTTT
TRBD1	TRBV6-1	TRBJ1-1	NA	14	CASTGGQLPPSAFF	TGTGCCAGCACCGGGGGACAGCTCCCTCCGTCGGCTTTCTTT
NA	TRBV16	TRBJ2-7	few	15	CASSQSRGPLYEQYF	TGTGCCAGCAGCCAATCTCGGGGACCTCTATACGAGCAGTACTTC
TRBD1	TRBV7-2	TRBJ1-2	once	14	CASRYHRDSYGYTF	TGTGCCAGCAGATACCACCGGGACAGTTATGGCTACACCTTC
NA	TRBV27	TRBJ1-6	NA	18	CASSLGLPGSSYNSPLHF	TGTGCCAGCAGTTTGGGTCTCCCAGGGAGCTCCTATAATTCACCCCTCCACTTT
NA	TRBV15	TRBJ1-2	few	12	CATSRDFYGYTF	TGTGCCACCAGCAGAGATTTCTATGGCTACACCTTC
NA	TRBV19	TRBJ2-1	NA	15	CASSPARDIVNEQFF	TGTGCCAGTAGCCCGGCCAGAGATATTGTGAATGAGCAGTTCTTC
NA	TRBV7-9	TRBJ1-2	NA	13	CASSSRGANSYTF	TGTGCCAGCAGCAGCCGGGGGGCTAATAGCTACACCTTC